This T cell receptor beta chain was sequenced during a study of post-analysis software for immune sequencing data. The V segment lost 10 bases and the J segment 0 bases; nucleotides outside the gene matches: 9. The CDR3 totals 15 residues. Germline CDR1 and CDR2: MNHEY and SVGEGT. Findings and caveats of the study: Under the F measure, samples that were prepared in one batch clustered strongly together. Roughly five TRBV segments appeared more often in patients than in controls, and TRBV5-6, TRBV5-1 and TRBV20-1 were among these.

This clonotype was seen a handful of times. Its antigen is not identified. TCR beta libraries were prepared from cDNA with unique molecular identifiers. TCRdb re-analysed the PCR reads in MiXCR, keeping a single row per CDR3 protein. The table has a few hundred thousand distinct CDR3 sequences, about 40% seen once. The chain couples TRBV6-2 or TRBV6-3 to TRBJ2-1, with TRBD1 identical over 7 bases. The receptor's source is a girl aged 5-17 years with multiple sclerosis. The sequencing input was blood. The CDR3 DNA sequence: TGTGCCACCGCAGTGGGGGACAGCTCCTACAATGAGCAGTTCTTC. It codes for CATAVGDSSYNEQFF.